These 16 T cell receptor beta chains were all obtained from the same sample, sequenced in a study of blood T cell repertoires in COVID-19. Sequencing used immunoSEQ multiplex PCR; TCRdb keeps in-frame clones, though not all of them. Of around 180,000 clones listed, 81% are singletons. The material sequenced was peripheral blood. The receptors come from an elderly woman with COVID-19, enrolled during active disease.

This clone was counted only a few times. V is TRBV7-2 and J is TRBJ1-6; D not resolved. Trimming stripped 2 bases from V and 10 bases from J, with 12 bases between. The V gene's germline CDR1 is SGHTA and CDR2 FQGNSA. The CDR3 is 14 amino acids. CDR3 DNA: TGTGCCAGCAGCTTATTTCCTATAGAGTCACCCCTCCACTTT. Encoded protein: CASSLFPIESPLHF.

This clone was counted only a few times. The chain uses TRBV27 and TRBJ1-2; D remains ambiguous. CDR3 length: 11 amino acids. Germline CDR1 reads MNHEY; CDR2 reads SMNVEV (reference sequence). V shed 3 bases and J shed 6 bases, with 5 bases lying between them. The CDR3 reads CASSFGNGYTF. The CDR3 DNA is TGTGCCAGCAGTTTCGGGAATGGCTACACCTTC.

This clone showed up just once. V usage is TRBV15 and J usage is TRBJ1-2; D is unclear. This CDR3 spans 14 amino acids. CDR1 and CDR2 (germline): LNHNV, YYDKDF (reference sequence). V was shortened by 1 base and J by 4 bases, with 10 bases between the two germline ends. In DNA form, the CDR3 reads TGTGCCACCAGCAGAGGGTTCCGGTCCTATGGCTACACCTTC. This codes for CATSRGFRSYGYTF.

This clone showed up just a few times. The chain is built from TRBV11-1 and TRBJ2-7; 10 positions agree with TRBD2. Germline CDR1 SGHAT, CDR2 FQDESV (reference sequence). Trimming at V came to 1 base and at J to 3 bases, leaving 6 bases not matched to a gene. The CDR3 contains 16 residues. CDR3: CASSLGLAGALYEQYF. As DNA, the CDR3 is TGTGCCAGCAGCTTAGGTCTAGCGGGAGCCCTCTACGAGCAGTACTTC. Based on the CDR3 plus reference TRBV11-1 and TRBJ2-7, the full variable domain is EAEVAQSPRYKITEKSQAVAFWCDPISGHATLYWYRQILGQGPELLVQFQDESVVDDSQLPKDRFSAERLKGVDSTLKIQPAELGDSAMYLCASSLGLAGALYEQYFGPGTRLTVT.

The sample holds many counts of this clone. The rearrangement uses TRBV20-1 and TRBJ1-1; possible D gene TRBD1, 6 bases. This CDR3 has 11 amino acids. Trimming took 7 bases from V and 7 from J, leaving 13 bases between them. Germline values: CDR1 DFQATT, CDR2 SNEGSKA (reference sequence). The CDR3 DNA is TGCAGTGTAAGGACAGACCTTGAAGCTTTCTTT. Translating gives CSVRTDLEAFF.

This clone was counted only a few times. The CDR3 here is CASSKRQGPGYGYTF. In DNA form, the CDR3 reads TGTGCCAGCAGCAAGAGACAGGGACCGGGCTATGGCTACACCTTC. The V gene is TRBV7-6, the J gene TRBJ1-2; TRBD1 agrees at 7 bases. Germline V lookup: CDR1 SGHVS, CDR2 FNYEAQ. J lost 4 bases, V lost 5 bases, and 10 bases had no gene match. CDR3 size: 15 residues.

This CDR3 is CASSDTVILHGYTF. Here the CDR3 DNA reads TGTGCCAGCAGTGACACGGTAATCTTACATGGCTACACCTTC. V and J are TRBV25-1 and TRBJ1-2; D is ambiguous. V lost 3 bases, J lost 6 bases, and 14 bases lay in between. CDR1 is MGHDK, CDR2 SYGVNS, per germline. The CDR3 is 14 amino acids.

The count of this clone is one. The chain combines TRBV9 with TRBJ2-1; 8 bases agree with TRBD2. Germline V gives CDR1 SGDLS, CDR2 YYNGEE. This CDR3 has 15 residues. V dropped 0 bases and J dropped 7; count of bases not matched to a gene: 6. CDR3 sequence: CASSVGGSGGNEQFF. CDR3 bases: TGTGCCAGCAGCGTAGGCGGGAGCGGGGGAAATGAGCAGTTCTTC.

The chain carries TRBV6-2 or TRBV6-3 and TRBJ2-2; D is unresolved. Germline CDR1 reads MNHEY; CDR2 reads SVGEGT. V lost 2 bases to trimming and J lost 8 bases, with 3 bases between them. The CDR3 is 11 amino acids. The CDR3 DNA sequence: TGTGCCAGCAGTTACCCTGGGGAGCTGTTTTTT. Protein product: CASSYPGELFF.

This clone has only a few counts. V usage is TRBV10-3 and J usage is TRBJ1-6, with 9 nucleotides matching TRBD1. Per germline, CDR1 ENHRY and CDR2 SYGVKD. Trimming cost V 2 bases and J 9 bases; bases outside gene matches: 5. The CDR3 spans 15 residues. The CDR3 sequence: CAISEMVGQGSPLHF. For the CDR3, the DNA is TGTGCCATCAGTGAGATGGTGGGACAGGGTTCACCCCTCCACTTT.

The gene calls are TRBV7-8 and TRBJ1-6; 7 bases map to TRBD1. The CDR3 extends over 18 amino acids. Germline-derived CDR1 and CDR2 are SGHVS and FQNEAQ. Trimming at V came to 5 bases and at J to 16 bases, leaving 26 bases not matched to a gene. CDR3 in DNA: TGTGCCAGCAGCCCATTCACATCGGGACAGCGATCACCTATCTCTCTCCACTTT. This translates into CASSPFTSGQRSPISLHF.

The chain employs TRBV11-1 and TRBJ1-1; tentatively, D is TRBD1 (5 bases). Trimming took 5 bases from V and 5 from J, leaving 12 bases between them. This CDR3 is 13 amino acids long. CDR1 is SGHAT, CDR2 FQDESV, per germline (reference sequence). CDR3 nucleotides: TGTGCCAGCAGCCTGGGGACTGATACTGAAGCTTTCTTT. It is translated as CASSLGTDTEAFF.

This chain uses TRBV5-1 with TRBJ2-5; 9 positions match TRBD2. Germline assignment: CDR1 SGHRS and CDR2 YFSETQ. The CDR3 contains 15 residues. The V and J ends lost 2 bases and 3 bases, in that order; junction bases with no gene match: 5. CDR3 sequence reads: CASSFLAGLEETQYF. Written as DNA, the CDR3 is TGCGCCAGCAGCTTCCTAGCGGGGTTGGAAGAGACCCAGTACTTC.

This clone was seen just once. V and J are TRBV5-1 and TRBJ2-3; D remains unclear. V was pared by 0 bases and J by 2 bases, with 7 bases between. Germline CDR1 and CDR2: SGHRS and YFSETQ. The CDR3 extends over 14 amino acids. CDR3 in amino acids: CASSLGVNTDTQYF. The CDR3 DNA reads TGCGCCAGCAGCTTGGGTGTCAACACAGATACGCAGTATTTT. Combining the CDR3 with reference TRBV5-1 and TRBJ2-3 gives the whole variable domain KAGVTQTPRYLIKTRGQQVTLSCSPISGHRSVSWYQQTPGQGLQFLFEYFSETQRNKGNFPGRFSGRQFSNSRSEMNVSTLELGDSALYLCASSLGVNTDTQYFGPGTRLTVL.

The chain carries TRBV5-1 and TRBJ1-3; unclear D gene. Germline V CDR1 and CDR2: SGHRS, YFSETQ. V dropped 5 bases and J dropped 0 bases, with 9 bases sitting between them. The CDR3 covers 14 residues. The CDR3 DNA follows: TGCGCCAGCAGGGCAGTAAGCTCTGGAAACACCATATATTTT. Amino acids: CASRAVSSGNTIYF.

The chain links TRBV5-4 to TRBJ2-3, with D unresolved. Trimming shortened V by 2 bases and J by 0 bases, and 7 bases separated the two germline ends. Germline-derived CDR1 and CDR2 are SGHNT and YYREEE (reference sequence). The CDR3 totals 14 residues. The CDR3 is CASSFTGSTDTQYF. As DNA, the CDR3 is TGTGCCAGCAGCTTTACCGGGAGCACAGATACGCAGTATTTT. The full variable domain, rest sourced from reference TRBV5-4 and TRBJ2-3, is ETGVTQSPTHLIKTRGQQVTLRCSSQSGHNTVSWYQQALGQGPQFIFQYYREEENGRGNFPPRFSGLQFPNYSSELNVNALELDDSALYLCASSFTGSTDTQYFGPGTRLTVL.